This T cell receptor beta chain was sequenced during a study of blood T cell repertoires in COVID-19 (dated by TCRdb to about 2020). About the study as a whole: Samples from collaborators originated in the United States, Italy and Spain and spanned both the acute and convalescent phases of COVID-19. Where available, HLA class I and class II types were obtained from metadata supplied by the sample provider rather than from assay-based typing. A freely available public database, intended as a resource for researchers studying the immune response to SARS-CoV-2, is where the repertoires were released. The samples were drawn from two sources: the first 160 participants of the ongoing ImmuneRACE study, and 1,200 or so subjects contributed by 6 global collaborators. The prospective study material was composed of cDNA or gDNA derived from T cells, B-cell-depleted T cells, or PBMCs. A de-identified subject ID, COVID-19 status, age in years and sex were almost always included in the sample metadata. Subjects who had been exposed to COVID-19, were actively infected with it, or had recovered from it provided the deeply sampled blood TCRbeta repertoires that made up the dataset. Overall study results and their limits: The amount of clinical and demographic metadata varied by source and participant and was provided uncurated.

As concerns this clone: Which antigen it targets is not known. Base qualities were left out, and no much larger clone turns up one base away.

Collaborating institutions collected whole blood in K2EDTA tubes following their own protocols. For TCRbeta analysis, collaborators shipped samples as frozen whole blood, isolated PBMCs, or DNA extracted from either of those sample types. The immunoSEQ Assay, a bias-controlled multiplex PCR, was used to amplify TCRbeta CDR3 regions from genomic DNA. As for the authors' bioinformatics: Nucleated cell counts per sample were estimated from amplification of reference gene primers within the assay. Sequence reads were collapsed and filtered to measure the absolute abundance of every unique TCRbeta CDR3 rearrangement. For each sample, productive Simpson clonality was calculated as the square root of Simpson's diversity index across productive rearrangements. Imported from immuneACCESS, the table was reduced by TCRdb to in-frame sequences with V and J called. These copies leave out some clones; in studies compared against another copy, an unresolved V gene accounts for under half, and the cause of the remainder is not known. V and J calls and clone size are copied from that table; D and trimming were computed from the DNA. Counted in this sample were 130,000 to 150,000 clones; roughly 90% of them appeared once. The ten largest clones represent roughly 2.1% of the sample.

V and J lose 4 bases and 4 bases, and a span of 5 bases separates them. The CDR3 goes from the cysteine to the phenylalanine over 12 residues. Kept here is only the CDR3 DNA, which spans 36 bases and is read in frame from base 1. CDR1 and CDR2, looked up from the germline V gene (reference sequence), are LNHDA and SQIVND. The clonotype originates from a human donor in a cohort sampled during active COVID-19. Sequenced input: peripheral blood. The rearranged chain carries TRBV19 and TRBJ1-5; TRBD1 could be the D gene, as 5 bases match. The CDR3 is CASSTGNQPQHF. The DNA sequence reads TGTGCCAGTAGTACAGGGAATCAGCCCCAGCATTTT.